Listed here are 15 T cell receptor beta chains from one sample, sequenced in a study of OX40 agonist ivuxolimab in advanced cancers. Clones were read by immunoSEQ multiplex PCR, and TCRdb kept only the in-frame ones, dropping some. The data show roughly 80,000 clones, more than 75% seen once. The source was CD4+ or CD8+ T cells sorted from blood, collected in a trial of the OX40 agonist ivuxolimab. These receptors were collected from an adult with an advanced solid tumor such as melanoma, head and neck, liver or kidney cancer.

The V gene is TRBV6-5, the J gene TRBJ1-6, with D possibly matching TRBD1 (5 bases). The V gene lost 4 bases and the J gene lost 6 bases, with 13 bases spanning the gap. CDR1 is MNHEY and CDR2 is SVGAGI in the germline V gene. CDR3 size: 15 residues. The CDR3 here is CASSSSGTVNSPLHF. The CDR3 DNA is TGTGCCAGCAGTTCCTCCGGGACCGTTAATTCACCCCTCCACTTT.

V is TRBV6-5 and J is TRBJ1-2, with D perhaps matching TRBD1 (5 bases). The CDR3 has 15 amino acids. V lost 4 bases and J 2 bases, leaving 14 bases between the germline ends. The germline V gene has CDR1 MNHEY and CDR2 SVGAGI. The CDR3 DNA reads TGTGCCAGCAGTTCCTTCGGGACGGGAAACTATGGCTACACCTTC. It translates to CASSSFGTGNYGYTF.

This clone came up a few times. This chain connects TRBV20-1 to TRBJ1-5; D remains ambiguous. The germline V gene encodes CDR1 DFQATT and CDR2 SNEGSKA (reference sequence). Trimming cost V 0 bases and J 9 bases, with 6 bases left between them. The CDR3 length is 11 residues. This CDR3 reads CSARDLPPQHF. The CDR3 DNA is TGCAGTGCTAGAGATCTACCGCCCCAGCATTTT.

This clone has more than one count but fewer than ten. This chain connects TRBV18 to TRBJ2-2; maybe TRBD1 (6 bases). Trimming took off 1 base at V and 5 bases at J, with 8 bases between the two ends. Germline CDR1 is KGHSH and CDR2 is LQKENI. The CDR3 extends over 14 amino acids. As DNA, the CDR3 is TGTGCCAGCTCACCACGAGGGGGTACCGGGGAGCTGTTTTTT. Translated, it gives CASSPRGGTGELFF.

This clone was picked up a small number of times. The chain joins TRBV5-1 to TRBJ2-7; D could derive from TRBD1 or TRBD2 (6 bases each). The CDR3 contains 14 residues. In germline, CDR1 is SGHRS, CDR2 YFSETQ. V lost 4 bases and J lost 6, with 17 bases in between. For the CDR3, the DNA is TGCGCCAGCAGCAGGGGGGACCCCTTCCGCGAGCAGTACTTC. It is translated as CASSRGDPFREQYF.

The V call is TRBV4-3, the J call TRBJ2-6; 8 bases fit TRBD1. With V trimmed by 0 bases and J by 3 bases, 7 bases remained unmatched. This CDR3 region has 18 residues. The germline gives CDR1 LGHNA, CDR2 YSLEER. In nucleotides, the CDR3 is TGCGCCAGCAGCCAAGATCCCCAGGGGGCTGATGGGGCCAACGTCCTGACTTTC. Protein product: CASSQDPQGADGANVLTF.

This clone was recorded a few times. The rearrangement joins TRBV5-1 to TRBJ1-1, with a tentative D call TRBD1 (5 bases). The CDR3 contains 14 residues. V lost 6 bases and J 1 base, leaving 13 bases between the germline ends. Germline values: CDR1 SGHRS, CDR2 YFSETQ. CDR3 in DNA: TGCGCCAGCACCCTAGGAAGGGGGAACACTGAAGCTTTCTTT. Its translation: CASTLGRGNTEAFF.

The chain recombines TRBV5-1 with TRBJ1-4; D might be TRBD1 (5 bases). CDR1 is SGHRS, CDR2 YFSETQ, per germline. This CDR3 has 15 amino acids. Between the trimmed V and J ends, which lost 4 bases and 6 bases, there was a span of 16 bases. The CDR3 loop reads CASSRDLRVDEKLFF. CDR3 coding DNA: TGCGCCAGCAGCAGGGACCTACGCGTTGATGAAAAACTGTTTTTT.

The rearrangement joins TRBV9 to TRBJ1-5; D may be TRBD1 (6 bases). Germline V gene sequence: CDR1 SGDLS, CDR2 YYNGEE. V was clipped by 0 bases and J by 6 bases, with 16 bases between them. CDR3 size: 16 residues. CDR3 sequence reads: CASSVGVGASSQPQHF. CDR3 coding DNA: TGTGCCAGCAGCGTAGGAGTGGGGGCCTCCAGTCAGCCCCAGCATTTT.

This clone was observed a few times. The V gene is TRBV25-1, the J gene TRBJ1-5; D gene uncertain. Germline lookup yields CDR1 MGHDK and CDR2 SYGVNS. Trimming stripped 4 bases from V and 3 bases from J, with 13 bases between. The CDR3 extends over 15 amino acids. DNA of the CDR3: TGTGCCAGCAGTGGGGGAGATATCGCCAATCAGCCCCAGCATTTT. The encoded protein is CASSGGDIANQPQHF.

This chain uses TRBV4-3 with TRBJ2-3; TRBD2 matches at 7 bases. The CDR3 is made up of 15 amino acids. V lost 2 bases to trimming and J lost 3 bases; unmatched junction nucleotides: 5. Germline CDR1 reads LGHNA; CDR2 reads YSLEER. The CDR3 here is CASSQMGGVTDTQYF. DNA of the CDR3: TGCGCCAGCAGCCAAATGGGGGGGGTGACAGATACGCAGTATTTT.

The rearrangement joins TRBV28 to TRBJ1-4, with 9 bases that match TRBD1. The V segment lost 6 bases and the J segment 4 bases; nucleotides outside the gene matches: 6. The CDR3 runs to 15 residues. The germline V gene encodes CDR1 MDHEN and CDR2 SYDVKM. CDR3 coding DNA: TGTGCCAGCAGCCAAAGGGGACAGGGTAATGAAAAACTGTTTTTT. It specifies CASSQRGQGNEKLFF.

The chain uses TRBV7-9 and TRBJ1-1; D gene unclear. Germline CDR1 SEHNR, CDR2 FQNEAQ (reference sequence). V lost 5 bases and J 5 bases, leaving 9 bases between the germline ends. CDR3 length equals 12 residues. Here the CDR3 DNA reads TGTGCCAGCAGCACGAGTTGGACTGAAGCTTTCTTT. Amino acid sequence: CASSTSWTEAFF.

The rearrangement joins TRBV6-1 to TRBJ1-1, with D perhaps TRBD1 (6 bases). Germline V gene data show CDR1 as MNHNS and CDR2 as SASEGT. Trimming removed 2 bases from V and 1 base from J, with 14 bases in between. The CDR3 is 16 amino acids. CDR3 region: CASSELGGRGNTEAFF. CDR3 DNA: TGTGCCAGCAGTGAACTAGGGGGGCGGGGGAACACTGAAGCTTTCTTT.

This clone was seen only once. The V gene is TRBV5-1, the J gene TRBJ1-3; 9 bases agree with TRBD1. The V and J ends lost 4 bases and 2 bases, in that order; junction bases with no gene match: 4. This CDR3 is 15 amino acids long. Germline V gene data show CDR1 as SGHRS and CDR2 as YFSETQ. The CDR3 bases are TGCGCCAGCAGCGACCGGACAGGGGCTGGAAACACCATATATTTT. Translated, it gives CASSDRTGAGNTIYF. The whole variable domain, remainder taken from reference TRBV5-1 and TRBJ1-3, is KAGVTQTPRYLIKTRGQQVTLSCSPISGHRSVSWYQQTPGQGLQFLFEYFSETQRNKGNFPGRFSGRQFSNSRSEMNVSTLELGDSALYLCASSDRTGAGNTIYFGEGSWLTVV.